What follows are 24 T cell receptor beta chains derived from one specimen sequenced in a study of vaccination effects on CD4 cells after COVID-19. Their recognized antigens are unknown. Before sequencing, viral peptide pools were used by the ViraFEST assay to expand antigen-specific CD4+ T cells. It was after 10 days of culture that CD4+ T cells were isolated. SARS-CoV-2 infected the person between March and December 2020, as confirmed by PCR. The assay was immunoSEQ multiplex PCR, and TCRdb's table has in-frame clones only and misses some. The sample shows approximately 70,000 clones, over 65% of them seen only once. Material: CD4+ T cells from PBMCs cultured with HIV peptides, obtained before COVID-19 vaccination. Subset in this sample: HIV-1 Nef peptide pool negative control/reference culture. The receptors were sampled from a human donor who had a prior SARS-CoV-2 infection.

The chain is built from TRBV2 and TRBJ2-5; D may match TRBD1 or TRBD2 (5 bases each). This CDR3 is 14 amino acids long. V shed 4 bases and J shed 4 bases, with 13 bases lying between them. CDR1 is SNHLY, CDR2 FYNNEI, per germline. The CDR3 region is CASSVVRGAETQYF. The CDR3 DNA is TGTGCCAGCAGTGTCGTACGAGGGGCAGAGACCCAGTACTTC.

This clone has a handful of counts. The chain couples TRBV7-9 to TRBJ2-1; 10 bases line up with TRBD1. The germline V gene encodes CDR1 SEHNR and CDR2 FQNEAQ (reference sequence). This CDR3 contains 16 residues. Trimming cost V 5 bases and J 10 bases; bases outside gene matches: 14. The CDR3 reads CASSRSGTGALREQFF. DNA of the CDR3: TGTGCCAGCAGCCGATCCGGGACAGGGGCGCTTCGGGAGCAGTTCTTC.

The CDR3 nucleotides are TGTGCCAGCTCACCATCTCCGGGACAGGTTTACGAGCAGTACTTC. Translated, it gives CASSPSPGQVYEQYF. This chain links TRBV18 with TRBJ2-7, with 8 positions matching TRBD1. The junction had 7 bases not matched to a gene; V was cut back by 2 bases and J by 4 bases. The CDR3 covers 15 residues. The germline V gene encodes CDR1 KGHSH and CDR2 LQKENI.

This clone came up a few times. The rearrangement uses TRBV7-2 and TRBJ1-6, with a tentative D call TRBD1 (6 bases). Per germline, CDR1 SGHTA and CDR2 FQGNSA. V lost 4 bases to trimming and J lost 0 bases, with 16 bases between them. The CDR3 is made up of 18 amino acids. CDR3 sequence (DNA): TGTGCCAGCAGCTCACAGGGAAGGTTCCACTCCTATAATTCACCCCTCCACTTT. Encoded protein: CASSSQGRFHSYNSPLHF.

The chain links TRBV28 to TRBJ2-3; no firm D call. The CDR3 spans 15 residues. V was pared by 5 bases and J by 7 bases, with 19 bases between. Germline assignment: CDR1 MDHEN and CDR2 SYDVKM. The CDR3 sequence is CASSVAGLKLNTQYF. The CDR3 DNA is TGTGCCAGCAGTGTCGCCGGCCTTAAATTGAATACGCAGTATTTT.

The chain combines TRBV2 with TRBJ2-6; D remains ambiguous. The CDR3 runs to 14 residues. Germline V lookup: CDR1 SNHLY, CDR2 FYNNEI. Trimming left V 4 bases short and J 2 bases short, with 6 bases between. The CDR3 DNA is TGTGCCAGCAGTGGCCTTACTGGGGCCAACGTCCTGACTTTC. Translating gives CASSGLTGANVLTF.

This rearrangement joins TRBV3-1 (or the pseudogene TRBV3-2) to TRBJ1-1, with D perhaps matching TRBD1 (5 bases). Trimming cost V 0 bases and J 4 bases, with 15 bases left between them. CDR1 LGHDT and CDR2 YNNKEL come from the germline V gene (reference sequence). The CDR3 is 16 amino acids. The CDR3 DNA reads as TGTGCCAGCAGCCAAGATATAGGGGCTGGGGGCACTGAAGCTTTCTTT. As protein: CASSQDIGAGGTEAFF.

This clone was recorded a few times. The J gene is TRBJ1-2, the V gene TRBV18; D is unclear. The V gene's germline CDR1 is KGHSH and CDR2 LQKENI. The ends were cut back, 2 bases at V and 1 base at J, with 8 bases in the middle. This CDR3 comprises 14 residues. CDR3 loop: CASSPGLDNYGYTF. The CDR3 coding sequence is TGTGCCAGCTCACCAGGGCTGGATAACTATGGCTACACCTTC.

The rearrangement links TRBV11-2 to TRBJ1-5; 9 bases are a match to TRBD1. The V gene's germline CDR1 is SGHAT and CDR2 FQNNGV. Trimming removed 5 bases from V and 6 bases from J; junction bases left unmatched: 5. This CDR3 contains 14 residues. The CDR3 loop reads CASSRDRAGQPQHF. In DNA, the CDR3 is TGTGCCAGCAGCCGGGACAGGGCCGGTCAGCCCCAGCATTTT.

This clone has ten or more counts. Other DNA sequences in this specimen translate into the identical CDR3. The J gene is TRBJ2-5, the V gene TRBV7-3, with D maybe TRBD1 (6 bases). V was shortened by 5 bases and J by 2 bases, with 12 bases between the two germline ends. The CDR3 is 14 residues long. Germline V gene lookup returns CDR1 SGHTA and CDR2 FQGTGA. CDR3 loop: CASSPTGLQETQYF. The CDR3 DNA reads TGTGCCAGCAGCCCCACAGGGCTGCAAGAGACCCAGTACTTC.

The chain carries TRBV24-1 and TRBJ2-3; the match to TRBD1 covers 9 bases. The germline V gene encodes CDR1 KGHDR and CDR2 SFDVKD. Trimming took 2 bases from V and 1 from J; bases not matched to a gene: 0. This CDR3 region has 15 residues. Here the CDR3 DNA reads TGTGCCACCAGTGATTGGGACAGGGGCACAGATACGCAGTATTTT. Translated: CATSDWDRGTDTQYF.

V and J are TRBV6-6 and TRBJ2-2; TRBD1 aligns across 8 bases. The CDR3 runs 15 residues. Germline assignment: CDR1 MNHNY and CDR2 SVGAGI (reference sequence). Unmatched junction bases numbered 9, after V lost 6 bases and J lost 6 bases. CDR3 amino acids: CASSRRTGYSGELFF. The CDR3 nucleotides read TGTGCCAGCAGCCGCCGGACAGGGTACTCCGGGGAGCTGTTTTTT.

V usage is TRBV18 and J usage is TRBJ2-7; 10 bases map to TRBD1. The CDR3 extends over 14 amino acids. CDR1 is KGHSH, CDR2 LQKENI, per germline. Unmatched junction bases numbered 7, after V lost 4 bases and J lost 7 bases. The CDR3 bases are TGTGCCAGCTCACTACGACAGGGGGCTGAAGAGCAGTACTTC. This gives the protein CASSLRQGAEEQYF.

This sequence joins TRBV7-8 and TRBJ1-3; D gene ambiguous. V was cut by 1 base and J by 9 bases, with 16 bases left in between. CDR3 length: 15 residues. CDR1 is SGHVS, CDR2 FQNEAQ, per germline. The CDR3 region is CASSLGLTAAFTIYF. The CDR3, as DNA: TGTGCCAGCAGCTTAGGTTTGACGGCGGCTTTCACCATATATTTT.

V usage is TRBV18 and J usage is TRBJ2-2; possible D gene TRBD2, 6 bases. The length of the CDR3 is 15 residues. Germline CDR1 and CDR2: KGHSH and LQKENI. The ends were cut back, 4 bases at V and 4 bases at J, with 13 bases in the middle. CDR3 residues: CASSRSRGSTGELFF. Written as DNA, the CDR3 is TGTGCCAGCTCACGATCTCGGGGGAGCACCGGGGAGCTGTTTTTT.

This clone was seen a few times. The chain is built from TRBV5-6 and TRBJ2-2, with a possible D match to TRBD2 (6 bases). The CDR3 has 16 amino acids. The germline V and J ends were trimmed by 0 bases and 4 bases, with 13 bases remaining between them. Germline CDR1 SGHDT, CDR2 YYEEEE. The CDR3 protein is CASSLGWSSGTGELFF. DNA for the CDR3: TGTGCCAGCAGCTTGGGTTGGAGTAGCGGCACCGGGGAGCTGTTTTTT. The variable domain in full, with the rest retrieved from reference TRBV5-6 and TRBJ2-2, is DAGVTQSPTHLIKTRGQQVTLRCSPKSGHDTVSWYQQALGQGPQFIFQYYEEEERQRGNFPDRFSGHQFPNYSSELNVNALLLGDSALYLCASSLGWSSGTGELFFGEGSRLTVL.

The chain employs TRBV21-1 and TRBJ1-2; the DNA was not used to check the table's D call, TRBD1. TRBV21-1 is classified as a pseudogene. The CDR3 has 13 residues. CDR3: CASSTTANYGYTF. CDR3 nucleotide sequence: TGTGCCAGCAGCACCACAGCTAACTATGGCTACACCTTC.

The gene calls are TRBV15 and TRBJ2-7; D not certain. The V gene's germline CDR1 is LNHNV and CDR2 YYDKDF (reference sequence). The CDR3 is made up of 15 amino acids. V dropped 0 bases and J dropped 3 bases, with 12 bases sitting between them. CDR3 bases: TGTGCCACCAGCAGAGAGACCACCAAAGTCTACGAGCAGTACTTC. Translating it yields CATSRETTKVYEQYF.

The DNA for the CDR3 is TGTGCCAGTAGGCAGGTGGCTGGGGCCAACGTCCTGACTTTC. Residues: CASRQVAGANVLTF. The chain is built from TRBV19 and TRBJ2-6, with D hard to call. The CDR3 is 14 amino acids. Germline loops: CDR1 LNHDA, CDR2 SQIVND (reference sequence). V was pared by 6 bases and J by 2 bases, with 8 bases between.

J is TRBJ2-5 and V is TRBV7-9, with 11 bases matching TRBD2. V was pared by 1 base and J by 0 bases, with 4 bases of the junction left unmatched. The CDR3 covers 17 residues. Germline V gene lookup returns CDR1 SEHNR and CDR2 FQNEAQ (reference sequence). DNA for the CDR3: TGTGCCAGCAGCTTAGGTCTAGCGGGGGGCCACCAAGAGACCCAGTACTTC. Its translation is CASSLGLAGGHQETQYF.

The chain uses TRBV6-5 and TRBJ2-1; 7 bases fit TRBD2. The V gene's germline CDR1 is MNHEY and CDR2 SVGAGI. This CDR3 region has 13 residues. V shed 2 bases and J 13 bases; nucleotides not matched to a gene: 8. DNA of the CDR3: TGTGCCAGCAGTTACAGCGGGGATTTCGGTCAGTTCTTC. Residues: CASSYSGDFGQFF.

The V and J genes are TRBV14 and TRBJ1-4; TRBD1 might be the D (5 bases). Trimming took 0 bases from V and 7 from J, leaving 12 bases between them. Germline loops: CDR1 SGHDN, CDR2 FVKESK. The CDR3 loop spans 15 amino acids. Here the CDR3 reads CASSQDSGAGEKLFF. The DNA for the CDR3 is TGTGCCAGCAGCCAAGATTCCGGGGCTGGTGAAAAACTGTTTTTT.

The chain recombines TRBV9 with TRBJ2-3, with D perhaps TRBD2 (6 bases). The CDR3 consists of 15 residues. Trimming stripped 0 bases from V and 2 bases from J, with 10 bases between. Per the germline V gene, CDR1 is SGDLS and CDR2 is YYNGEE. CDR3 nucleotides: TGTGCCAGCAGCGTAGTCGGGAGAGCCACAGATACGCAGTATTTT. Its translation is CASSVVGRATDTQYF. Full variable domain (missing parts from reference TRBV9 and TRBJ2-3): DSGVTQTPKHLITATGQRVTLRCSPRSGDLSVYWYQQSLDQGLQFLIQYYNGEERAKGNILERFSAQQFPDLHSELNLSSLELGDSALYFCASSVVGRATDTQYFGPGTRLTVL.

The chain carries TRBV11-3 and TRBJ2-1; D may be TRBD2 (7 bases). Trimming shortened V by 3 bases and J by 8 bases, and 29 bases separated the two germline ends. Germline CDR1 is SGHNT and CDR2 is YENEEA. The CDR3 has 19 amino acids. The CDR3 DNA reads TGTGCCAGCAGCTTGGGGCGCGACTTTTGGGGGGGGCCGTTGGATGAGCAGTTCTTC. It translates to CASSLGRDFWGGPLDEQFF.